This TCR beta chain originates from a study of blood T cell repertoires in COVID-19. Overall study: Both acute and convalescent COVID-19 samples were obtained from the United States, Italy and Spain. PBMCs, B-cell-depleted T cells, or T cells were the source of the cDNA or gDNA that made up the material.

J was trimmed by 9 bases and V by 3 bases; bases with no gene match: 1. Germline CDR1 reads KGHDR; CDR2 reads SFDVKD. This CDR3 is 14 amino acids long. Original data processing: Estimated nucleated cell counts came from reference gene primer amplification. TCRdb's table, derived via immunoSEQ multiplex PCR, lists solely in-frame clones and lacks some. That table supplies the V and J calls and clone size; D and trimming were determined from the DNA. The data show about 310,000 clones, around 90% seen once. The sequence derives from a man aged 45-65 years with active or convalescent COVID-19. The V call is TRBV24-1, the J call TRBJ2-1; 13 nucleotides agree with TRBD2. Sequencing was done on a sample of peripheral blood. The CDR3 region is CATSDTSGRGEQFF. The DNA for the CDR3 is TGTGCCACCAGTGATACTAGCGGGAGGGGTGAGCAGTTCTTC.